This is a list of T cell receptor beta chains from one sample in a study of T-cell memory formation after mild COVID-19. One entry per CDR3 protein, called by TCRdb with MiXCR from the 5' RACE reads. The sample shows roughly 50,000 distinct CDR3 sequences, 8% to 9.5% of them seen only once. Sequenced sample: PBMCs or a T cell subset sorted from them (not recorded which). All receptors derive from a man between 18 and 35 years old who had mild COVID-19 (a few samples of this study predate the infection). Cell type and time point are not known. The CDR3 runs from the conserved cysteine through the conserved F or W. The order of the fields is V gene, J gene, D gene, clone size, CDR3 protein, CDR3 DNA. D genes are given only for firm matches. Size tells how often a clone was seen (once, few, many) or the class of an expanded clone, and some rows leave it out.

>TRBV2|TRBJ2-3|-|few
CASIRQEDTDTQYF
TGTGCCAGCATTCGACAGGAAGACACAGATACGCAGTATTTT
>TRBV30|TRBJ2-7|-|few
CAWRAKGFGSYEQYF
TGTGCCTGGAGGGCGAAAGGGTTTGGCTCCTACGAGCAGTACTTC
>TRBV24-1|TRBJ2-5|-|few
CATRAGRGQETQYF
TGTGCCACCCGGGCGGGGAGGGGGCAAGAGACCCAGTACTTC
>TRBV20-1|TRBJ2-1|TRBD2|few
CSAREPSGGYNEQFF
TGCAGTGCTAGAGAGCCTAGCGGGGGTTACAATGAGCAGTTCTTC
>TRBV5-1|TRBJ2-1|-|many
CASSLVAGTSYNEQFF
TGCGCCAGCAGCTTGGTGGCCGGTACCTCCTACAATGAGCAGTTCTTC
>TRBV19|TRBJ1-5|-|-
CASSFVRDGNQPQHF
TGTGCCAGTAGTTTTGTCAGGGATGGCAATCAGCCCCAGCATTTT
>TRBV20-1|TRBJ2-3|-|few
CSASGSIGRTDTQYF
TGCAGTGCTAGCGGGAGCATCGGTCGCACAGATACGCAGTATTTT
>TRBV2|TRBJ1-2|TRBD1|-
CASSEGPRGPYGYTF
TGTGCCAGCAGTGAAGGGCCCAGGGGGCCCTATGGCTACACCTTC
>TRBV12-3/TRBV12-4|TRBJ2-1|-|-
CASSSSHREQFF
TGTGCCAGCAGTTCGTCCCACAGGGAGCAGTTCTTC
>TRBV7-8|TRBJ2-3|TRBD1|-
CASSPGTDRVTDTQYF
TGTGCCAGCAGCCCAGGGACAGATAGAGTCACAGATACGCAGTATTTT
>TRBV12-3/TRBV12-4|TRBJ1-5|TRBD1|few
CASSQGTGGRQPQHF
TGTGCCAGCAGCCAGGGGACAGGGGGCCGCCAGCCCCAGCATTTT
>TRBV10-2|TRBJ1-5|-|-
CASSTRNQPQHF
TGCGCCAGCAGTACGAGGAATCAGCCCCAGCATTTT
>TRBV20-1|TRBJ1-5|-|few
CSARDYLQEISRRGNQPQHF
TGCAGTGCTAGAGACTACCTACAGGAAATTTCTCGCAGGGGCAATCAGCCCCAGCATTTT
>TRBV20-1|TRBJ2-1|TRBD1|-
CSARGTGKVF
TGCAGTGCTAGAGGGACAGGGAAGGTCTTC
>TRBV5-1|TRBJ2-1|TRBD1|many
CASSFTGTEVNEQFF
TGCGCCAGCAGCTTCACCGGGACAGAGGTTAATGAGCAGTTCTTC
>TRBV4-3|TRBJ2-5|-|few
CASSLQGGKETQYF
TGCGCCAGCAGCCTCCAGGGCGGGAAGGAGACCCAGTACTTC
>TRBV5-1|TRBJ1-6|-|few
CASSFPDAGSNSPLHF
TGCGCCAGCAGCTTCCCGGATGCGGGTAGCAATTCACCCCTCCACTTT
>TRBV5-1|TRBJ1-1|-|-
CASSSKTAETEAFF
TGCGCCAGCAGCTCAAAGACAGCGGAGACTGAAGCTTTCTTT
>TRBV11-2|TRBJ2-3|TRBD2|-
CASSFLAGARTDTQYF
TGTGCCAGCAGCTTTCTAGCGGGGGCGCGCACAGATACGCAGTATTTT
>TRBV7-2|TRBJ2-7|-|-
CASSLSGGSGREQYF
TGTGCCAGCAGCTTATCGGGGGGCTCAGGTCGCGAGCAGTACTTC
>TRBV20-1|TRBJ2-3|-|many
CSAGGRLGTDTQYF
TGCAGTGCCGGGGGAAGGTTGGGGACAGATACGCAGTATTTT
>TRBV3-1|TRBJ2-5|-|-
CASSQDRGTQIF
TGTGCCAGCAGCCAAGATCGAGGGACACAGATTTTC
>TRBV18|TRBJ2-1|TRBD1|few
CASSLGTGENRQFF
TGTGCCAGCTCACTAGGGACAGGGGAAAATCGGCAGTTCTTC
>TRBV5-4|TRBJ2-3|-|many
CASSLILDTQYF
TGTGCCAGCAGCTTGATATTGGATACGCAGTATTTT
>TRBV25-1|TRBJ2-3|TRBD1|medium-sized
CASRRGTGTDTQYF
TGTGCCAGCAGGAGGGGGACAGGCACAGATACGCAGTATTTT
>TRBV7-3|TRBJ2-2|TRBD1|-
CASSPGTGDTGELFF
TGTGCCAGCAGCCCCGGGACAGGGGACACCGGGGAGCTGTTTTTT
>TRBV6-2/TRBV6-3|TRBJ2-5|-|few
CASSPLIGTQETQYF
TGTGCCAGCAGTCCCTTAATAGGGACCCAAGAGACCCAGTACTTC
>TRBV20-1|TRBJ2-1|-|many
CSASRTDYNEQFF
TGCAGTGCTAGCAGGACGGATTACAATGAGCAGTTCTTC
>TRBV5-1|TRBJ2-7|-|many
CASSLEAGDHYEQYF
TGCGCCAGCAGCTTGGAGGCAGGGGACCACTACGAGCAGTACTTC
>TRBV19|TRBJ2-2|-|-
CASSIPVRGELFF
TGTGCCAGTAGTATACCCGTGCGGGGGGAGCTGTTTTTT
>TRBV27|TRBJ1-4|TRBD1|few
CASSINPGQREKLFF
TGTGCCAGCAGTATTAATCCGGGACAGAGGGAAAAACTGTTTTTT
>TRBV27|TRBJ2-2|TRBD1|-
CASSSTGGRTGELFF
TGTGCCAGCAGTTCGACAGGGGGCCGGACCGGGGAGCTGTTTTTT
>TRBV5-4|TRBJ2-3|-|-
CASSFPRTADTQYF
TGTGCCAGCAGCTTCCCCCGGACAGCTGATACGCAGTATTTT
>TRBV7-9|TRBJ2-7|-|few
CASSFSGDEQYF
TGTGCCAGCAGCTTTTCAGGGGACGAGCAGTACTTC
>TRBV5-1|TRBJ1-3|-|once
CASSLQGSGNTIYF
TGCGCCAGCAGCCTACAGGGATCTGGAAACACCATATATTTT
>TRBV5-1|TRBJ1-1|-|few
CASSLVREGNTEAFF
TGCGCCAGCAGCTTGGTCAGGGAGGGGAACACTGAAGCTTTCTTT
>TRBV28|TRBJ2-2|-|many
CASSFWFGAGELFF
-
>TRBV20-1|TRBJ2-1|TRBD2|-
CSARQSGGYNEQFF
TGCAGTGCTAGACAGAGCGGGGGCTACAATGAGCAGTTCTTC
>TRBV19|TRBJ2-1|-|-
CASSIGGSGAYNEQFF
TGTGCCAGTAGTATAGGCGGCTCGGGGGCCTACAATGAGCAGTTCTTC
>TRBV5-1|TRBJ1-1|TRBD1|few
CASSSLQGASTEAFF
TGCGCCAGCAGCTCATTACAGGGGGCAAGCACTGAAGCTTTCTTT
>TRBV7-2|TRBJ2-3|-|many
CASSLGVDTQYF
TGTGCCAGCAGCTTAGGCGTAGATACGCAGTATTTT
>TRBV20-1|TRBJ2-1|-|few
CSARASHSDNEQFF
TGCAGTGCTAGAGCTAGCCACTCAGACAATGAGCAGTTCTTC
>TRBV6-2/TRBV6-3|TRBJ2-3|TRBD1|-
CASSYGPGQGASDTQYF
TGTGCCAGCAGTTACGGGCCGGGACAGGGGGCTTCAGATACGCAGTATTTT
>TRBV12-3/TRBV12-4|TRBJ2-1|-|few
CASLPTGNVAYNEQFF
TGTGCCAGCTTACCCACAGGCAACGTGGCCTACAATGAGCAGTTCTTC